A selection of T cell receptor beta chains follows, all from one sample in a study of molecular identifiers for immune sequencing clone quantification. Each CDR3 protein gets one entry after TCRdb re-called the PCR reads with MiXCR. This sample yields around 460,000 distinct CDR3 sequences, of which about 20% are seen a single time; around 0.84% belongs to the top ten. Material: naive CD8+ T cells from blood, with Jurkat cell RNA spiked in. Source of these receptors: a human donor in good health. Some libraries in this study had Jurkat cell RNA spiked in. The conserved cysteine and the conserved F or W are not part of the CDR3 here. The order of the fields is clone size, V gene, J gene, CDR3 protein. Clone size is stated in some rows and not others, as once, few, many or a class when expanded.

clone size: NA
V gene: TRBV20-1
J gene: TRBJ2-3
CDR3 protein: SATQTRFPGPRDTQY

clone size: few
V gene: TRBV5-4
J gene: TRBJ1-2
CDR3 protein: ASSTARDYGYT

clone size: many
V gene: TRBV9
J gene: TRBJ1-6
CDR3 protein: ASSKKGLENSPLH

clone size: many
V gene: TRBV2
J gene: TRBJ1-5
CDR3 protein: ASSELGQGHRRNQPQH

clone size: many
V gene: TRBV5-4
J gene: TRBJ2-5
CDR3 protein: ASSYTGMDETQY

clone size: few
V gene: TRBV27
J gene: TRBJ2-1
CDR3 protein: ASSFWGGQGVNEQF

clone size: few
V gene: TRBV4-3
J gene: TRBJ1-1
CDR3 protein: ASSQDATPSTEAF

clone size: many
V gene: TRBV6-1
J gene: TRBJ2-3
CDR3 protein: ASSEARRGLTDTQY

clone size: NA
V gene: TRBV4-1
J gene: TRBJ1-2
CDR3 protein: ASSQVDRESDGYT

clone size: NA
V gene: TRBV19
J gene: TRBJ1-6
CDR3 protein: ASSIVTGNTLH

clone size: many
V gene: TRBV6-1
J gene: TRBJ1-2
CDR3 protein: ASSAQGQLTPNYGYT

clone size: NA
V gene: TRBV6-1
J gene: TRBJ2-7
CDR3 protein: ASSEPVGQGTYEQY

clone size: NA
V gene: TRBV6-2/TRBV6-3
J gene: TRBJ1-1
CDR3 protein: ASGYGNTEAF